These 16 T cell receptor beta chains originate from one sample sequenced in a study of neoadjuvant anti-PD-1 for oral cavity cancer. This sample's time point: after neoadjuvant nivolumab, at surgical resection. Sequencing used immunoSEQ multiplex PCR; TCRdb keeps in-frame clones, though not all of them. The table lists over 60,000 clones, 86% of them singletons. Sequencing used PBMCs, obtained after nivolumab (anti-PD-1) treatment. Receptors originate from a person aged 35 to 85 with oral cavity squamous cell carcinoma.

This chain connects TRBV19 to TRBJ2-2; D ambiguous. Trimming left V 7 bases short and J 0 bases short, with 9 bases between. CDR3 length equals 14 residues. Germline assignment: CDR1 LNHDA and CDR2 SQIVND (reference sequence). CDR3 nucleotide sequence: TGTGCCAGTAAACGTCTGACGAACACCGGGGAGCTGTTTTTT. Translated: CASKRLTNTGELFF.

About this clone itself: One junction end disagrees with the germline gene, perhaps due to a read error. V usage is TRBV11-3 and J usage is TRBJ1-1; the match to TRBD1 covers 10 bases. CDR3 length: 16 residues. CDR1 SGHNT and CDR2 YENEEA come from the germline V gene. In DNA form, the CDR3 reads TGTGCCAGCAGTTTAGGGGACAGGGGTCAAGACACTGAAGCTTTCTTT. It encodes CASSLGDRGQDTEAFF.

The V and J genes are TRBV5-6 and TRBJ2-3, with 8 bases identical to TRBD2. The CDR3 spans 17 residues. J was trimmed by 1 base and V by 4 bases; bases with no gene match: 11. The germline V gene has CDR1 SGHDT and CDR2 YYEEEE. The CDR3 sequence is CASSLLSSGRRTDTQYF. CDR3 DNA sequence: TGTGCCAGCAGCCTACTTTCTAGCGGGCGGCGCACAGATACGCAGTATTTT.

The rearrangement uses TRBV27 and TRBJ2-7, with D maybe TRBD1 (6 bases). CDR1 is MNHEY and CDR2 is SMNVEV in the germline V gene (reference sequence). Trimming stripped 5 bases from V and 0 bases from J, with 11 bases between. The CDR3 spans 14 residues. CDR3 amino acids: CASSPGTTSYEQYF. The CDR3 DNA follows: TGTGCCAGCAGTCCCGGGACAACCTCCTACGAGCAGTACTTC.

This clone was seen only once. The chain joins TRBV9 to TRBJ2-6; D gene unclear. V was shortened by 3 bases and J by 0 bases, with 10 bases between the two germline ends. The CDR3 has 16 amino acids. Per germline, CDR1 SGDLS and CDR2 YYNGEE. CDR3 residues: CASSGRLDSGANVLTF. CDR3 in DNA: TGTGCCAGCAGCGGTCGTTTGGACTCTGGGGCCAACGTCCTGACTTTC.

In DNA form, the CDR3 reads TGTGCCAGCAGCGACGGGACTGCCACCTACAATGAGCAGTTCTTC. Its translation is CASSDGTATYNEQFF. The chain joins TRBV7-2 to TRBJ2-1; D may be TRBD2 (6 bases). The length of the CDR3 is 15 residues. CDR1 and CDR2 from the germline V gene are SGHTA and FQGNSA. V shed 5 bases and J shed 2 bases, with 13 bases lying between them.

This sequence joins TRBV29-1 and TRBJ1-2; D uncertain. Germline CDR1 SQVTM, CDR2 ANQGSEA. The CDR3 contains 11 residues. Trimming stripped 4 bases from V and 8 bases from J, with 11 bases between. The CDR3 nucleotides read TGCAGCGTTGTGGTGGGCCGGGGCTACACCTTC. Protein: CSVVVGRGYTF.

The chain has TRBV5-1 and TRBJ2-7, with D unresolved. Between the trimmed V and J ends, which lost 5 bases and 3 bases, there was a span of 18 bases. The CDR3 is 15 amino acids. Germline values: CDR1 SGHRS, CDR2 YFSETQ. The chain's CDR3 is CASRATEAKFYEQYF. The CDR3 DNA is TGCGCCAGCAGGGCCACAGAGGCCAAATTCTACGAGCAGTACTTC.

J is TRBJ1-2 and V is TRBV28; 7 positions match TRBD1. The germline CDR1 and CDR2 sequences are MDHEN and SYDVKM. The CDR3 length is 13 residues. The V segment lost 4 bases and the J segment 8 bases; nucleotides outside the gene matches: 7. CDR3 DNA: TGTGCCAGCAGTTCGACAGGGAAATCGGGCTACACCTTC. It codes for CASSSTGKSGYTF.

The chain combines TRBV5-1 with TRBJ2-2; a possible D gene is TRBD1 (5 bases). The CDR3 totals 16 residues. V shed 0 bases and J shed 0 bases, with 9 bases lying between them. The V gene's germline CDR1 is SGHRS and CDR2 YFSETQ. The CDR3 DNA reads as TGCGCCAGCAGCTTGGCTGACAGCGCGAACACCGGGGAGCTGTTTTTT. Its translation is CASSLADSANTGELFF.

This rearrangement joins TRBV7-6 to TRBJ1-1; D might be TRBD1 (5 bases). V lost 6 bases and J 1 base, leaving 15 bases between the germline ends. Germline-derived CDR1 and CDR2 are SGHVS and FNYEAQ. The length of the CDR3 is 15 residues. Here the CDR3 reads CASRQGPGRNTEAFF. The CDR3 DNA is TGTGCCAGCAGGCAGGGACCGGGGCGGAACACTGAAGCTTTCTTT.

V is TRBV4-2 and J is TRBJ1-5, with D uncertain. The CDR3 runs 16 residues. Germline V gene sequence: CDR1 LGHNA, CDR2 YNFKEQ. V was shortened by 0 bases and J by 1 base, with 10 bases between the two germline ends. The CDR3 DNA is TGTGCCAGCAGCCAAGAGGCAGGATGGAGCAATCAGCCCCAGCATTTT. Translated: CASSQEAGWSNQPQHF.

This chain connects TRBV7-8 to TRBJ2-5; D not certain. CDR3 length: 14 residues. Between the trimmed V and J ends, which lost 1 base and 4 bases, there was a span of 10 bases. The germline CDR1 and CDR2 sequences are SGHVS and FQNEAQ. This CDR3 reads CASSLGVQRETQYF. The DNA for the CDR3 is TGTGCCAGCAGCTTAGGAGTACAGCGAGAGACCCAGTACTTC.

The CDR3 region has the DNA TGTGCCAGCAGCGTAGCGGGGGGGCGCCACCCTGGGGCCAACGTCCTGACTTTC. It encodes CASSVAGGRHPGANVLTF. The rearrangement links TRBV9 to TRBJ2-6; 8 bases are shared with TRBD2. J lost 2 bases, V lost 0 bases, and 7 bases had no gene match. Germline assignment: CDR1 SGDLS and CDR2 YYNGEE. This CDR3 comprises 18 residues.

This rearrangement joins TRBV20-1 to TRBJ2-7; no firm D call. CDR1 is DFQATT, CDR2 SNEGSKA, per germline (reference sequence). The CDR3 covers 11 residues. With 3 bases removed from V and 0 bases from J, the gap between germline ends came to 3 bases. This chain's CDR3 is CSASHSYEQYF. For the CDR3, the DNA is TGCAGTGCTAGTCACTCCTACGAGCAGTACTTC.

The chain links TRBV5-1 to TRBJ1-1, with 8 bases aligning to TRBD1. Germline V gene sequence: CDR1 SGHRS, CDR2 YFSETQ. The CDR3 is 15 amino acids. The trim removed 0 bases at V and 8 bases at J, leaving 9 bases unmatched. CDR3 sequence reads: CASSLGDGRGREAFF. CDR3 nucleotide sequence: TGCGCCAGCAGCTTGGGAGATGGCAGGGGGCGCGAAGCTTTCTTT.